This passage covers 30 T cell receptor beta chains from one sample sequenced in a study of cytomegalovirus exposure and HLA in healthy donors. PCR was performed using 60 Vbeta and 13 Jbeta primers. The method was immunoSEQ multiplex PCR; TCRdb's version includes in-frame clones alone and lacks a portion of them. The table lists roughly 180,000 clones, roughly 85% of them singletons. Sequencing input: PBMCs. All receptors come from a boy younger than 10 in good health and CMV-seronegative.

The chain carries TRBV9 and TRBJ2-5, with 14 bases lining up with TRBD2. The CDR3 covers 16 residues. V gave up 3 bases and J gave up 5 bases; unmatched junction bases: 6. Germline lookup yields CDR1 SGDLS and CDR2 YYNGEE. The CDR3 DNA reads TGTGCCAGCAGCGAGGGACTAGCGGGAGTAGGGGAGACCCAGTACTTC. It encodes CASSEGLAGVGETQYF.

The rearrangement joins TRBV28 to TRBJ1-5; 7 bases align to TRBD1. With V trimmed by 7 bases and J by 6 bases, 12 bases remained unmatched. CDR3 length: 15 residues. Germline lookup yields CDR1 MDHEN and CDR2 SYDVKM. In nucleotides, the CDR3 is TGTGCCAGCACCCGAGGGGGCAGGGTGGGTCAGCCCCAGCATTTT. It codes for CASTRGGRVGQPQHF.

The chain joins TRBV4-1 to TRBJ2-5; TRBD2 matches at 13 bases. The J segment lost 2 bases and the V segment lost 0 bases, leaving 3 bases of the junction unmatched. The length of the CDR3 is 17 residues. Germline V gene lookup returns CDR1 MGHRA and CDR2 YSYEKL. The CDR3 bases are TGCGCCAGCAGCCAAGATGCACTAGCGGGAGGGCAAGAGACCCAGTACTTC. This encodes CASSQDALAGGQETQYF.

The chain links TRBV27 to TRBJ1-5; no firm D call. Germline V lookup: CDR1 MNHEY, CDR2 SMNVEV (reference sequence). CDR3 length equals 12 residues. The V and J ends lost 5 bases and 9 bases respectively, with 11 bases between them. CDR3 in DNA: TGTGCCAGCAGTCTTACCGGAGGGCCCCAGCATTTT. Residues: CASSLTGGPQHF.

J is TRBJ1-5 and V is TRBV2, with 7 bases that match TRBD1. The CDR3 length is 14 residues. Germline CDR1 reads SNHLY; CDR2 reads FYNNEI. The junction had 9 bases not matched to a gene; V was cut back by 6 bases and J by 7 bases. The CDR3 DNA reads TGTGCCAGCAGGTTAAGGGGGCACGGACAGCCCCAGCATTTT. It specifies CASRLRGHGQPQHF. The full variable domain, rest sourced from reference TRBV2 and TRBJ1-5, is EPEVTQTPSHQVTQMGQEVILRCVPISNHLYFYWYRQILGQKVEFLVSFYNNEISEKSEIFDDQFSVERPDGSNFTLKIRSTKLEDSAMYFCASRLRGHGQPQHFGDGTRLSIL.

The rearrangement uses TRBV5-1 and TRBJ1-1; the D gene is possibly TRBD1 (5 bases). Trimming took 0 bases from V and 5 from J, leaving 11 bases between them. In germline, CDR1 is SGHRS, CDR2 YFSETQ. The CDR3 is 14 amino acids. This CDR3 reads CASSLAGAGTEAFF. The CDR3 DNA is TGCGCCAGCAGCTTGGCCGGGGCGGGGACTGAAGCTTTCTTT.

The chain has TRBV9 and TRBJ1-1; no firm D call. The CDR3 runs to 12 residues. V lost 0 bases, J lost 5 bases, and 5 bases lay in between. Germline loops: CDR1 SGDLS, CDR2 YYNGEE. CDR3 sequence (DNA): TGTGCCAGCAGCGTAGCCGGGACTGAAGCTTTCTTT. Translating it yields CASSVAGTEAFF.

The chain links TRBV28 to TRBJ2-7; possibly TRBD2 for D (6 bases). V shed 1 base and J shed 3 bases, with 13 bases lying between them. In germline, CDR1 is MDHEN, CDR2 SYDVKM. This CDR3 spans 15 amino acids. The CDR3 sequence: CASSLYGEVYYEQYF. Here the CDR3 DNA reads TGTGCCAGCAGTTTATATGGGGAGGTCTACTACGAGCAGTACTTC.

This rearrangement joins TRBV28 to TRBJ2-1; 8 bases fit TRBD2. The CDR3 length is 13 residues. The germline V gene encodes CDR1 MDHEN and CDR2 SYDVKM. The trim removed 4 bases at V and 8 bases at J, leaving 4 bases unmatched. CDR3 loop: CASSSLAGHEQFF. CDR3 bases: TGTGCCAGCAGTTCCTTAGCGGGACATGAGCAGTTCTTC.

This clone was recorded once. The gene calls are TRBV7-2 and TRBJ1-3, with TRBD1 as a possible D gene (5 bases). V lost 1 base and J lost 4, with 11 bases in between. Per germline, CDR1 SGHTA and CDR2 FQGNSA. The CDR3 is 15 residues long. CDR3: CASSLDRTLGNTIYF. The CDR3 nucleotides read TGTGCCAGCAGCTTAGACCGGACACTCGGAAACACCATATATTTT.

This sequence joins TRBV15 and TRBJ2-1; 9 positions agree with TRBD2. The germline V gene has CDR1 LNHNV and CDR2 YYDKDF (reference sequence). CDR3 size: 15 residues. V lost 1 base to trimming and J lost 4 bases; unmatched junction nucleotides: 2. CDR3 nucleotides: TGTGCCACCAGCAGAGGGGCGGGGGGGTACAATGAGCAGTTCTTC. It yields the protein CATSRGAGGYNEQFF.

The genes are TRBV28 and TRBJ2-7; D perhaps matches TRBD2 (5 bases). There are 14 residues in the CDR3. The germline gives CDR1 MDHEN, CDR2 SYDVKM. V was pared by 4 bases and J by 2 bases, with 12 bases between. CDR3 bases: TGTGCCAGCAGTTCCGGAGCGGCCGCCTACGAGCAGTACTTC. It is translated as CASSSGAAAYEQYF.

The chain joins TRBV13 to TRBJ2-3, with D possibly matching TRBD1 (6 bases). From germline, CDR1 is PRHDT and CDR2 FYEKMQ (reference sequence). CDR3 size: 15 residues. The V and J ends lost 5 bases and 3 bases respectively, with 15 bases between them. Written as DNA, the CDR3 is TGTGCCAGCAGCGGTGGGCTGGACAGAACAGATACGCAGTATTTT. Its translation is CASSGGLDRTDTQYF.

This sequence joins TRBV27 and TRBJ1-6, with TRBD1 identical over 7 bases. Germline V gene lookup returns CDR1 MNHEY and CDR2 SMNVEV (reference sequence). The CDR3 extends over 18 amino acids. The junction had 11 bases not matched to a gene; V was cut back by 4 bases and J by 2 bases. The CDR3 is CASSSSPTGIPYNSPLHF. CDR3 in DNA: TGTGCCAGCAGTTCCTCGCCGACAGGGATACCCTATAATTCACCCCTCCACTTT.

This rearrangement joins TRBV6-5 to TRBJ2-5; maybe TRBD2 (6 bases). CDR1 is MNHEY and CDR2 is SVGAGI in the germline V gene. V was cut by 6 bases and J by 5 bases, with 13 bases left in between. The CDR3 sequence is 13 residues long. DNA of the CDR3: TGTGCCAGCAGGACGGGGGATCGGGAGACCCAGTACTTC. Translated, it gives CASRTGDRETQYF.

The chain is built from TRBV6-5 and TRBJ2-1; 10 bases match TRBD2. Trimming cost V 4 bases and J 0 bases; bases outside gene matches: 3. Germline loops: CDR1 MNHEY, CDR2 SVGAGI. This CDR3 has 16 residues. The CDR3: CASSSRTSGSYNEQFF. The CDR3 DNA follows: TGTGCCAGCAGTTCCAGGACTAGCGGCTCCTACAATGAGCAGTTCTTC.

Written as DNA, the CDR3 is TGTGCCAGCAGCCGGGACGGGGGGGCCCTTTACGAGCAGTACGTC. Its protein product is CASSRDGGALYEQYV. The chain couples TRBV7-2 to TRBJ2-7; TRBD2 matches at 8 bases. The CDR3 contains 15 residues. CDR1 is SGHTA and CDR2 is FQGNSA in the germline V gene. The J segment lost 4 bases and the V segment lost 5 bases, leaving 10 bases of the junction unmatched.

The chain carries TRBV7-3 and TRBJ2-3; 11 bases are a match to TRBD2. This CDR3 contains 16 residues. After removal of 4 bases from V and 2 bases from J, the junction contained 5 bases not matched to a gene. Germline V gene data show CDR1 as SGHTA and CDR2 as FQGTGA. CDR3: CASSYRLAGTTDTQYF. The CDR3 DNA reads as TGTGCCAGCAGCTACCGACTAGCGGGGACCACAGATACGCAGTATTTT.

J is TRBJ1-2 and V is TRBV28; D gene uncertain. Germline V gives CDR1 MDHEN, CDR2 SYDVKM. The CDR3 contains 12 residues. The germline V and J ends were trimmed by 6 bases and 8 bases, with 13 bases remaining between them. The CDR3 loop is CASRRVPGGYTF. DNA for the CDR3: TGTGCCAGCAGGCGGGTCCCCGGGGGCTACACCTTC.

The rearrangement uses TRBV5-1 and TRBJ2-6, with 8 positions matching TRBD1. Germline V gene data show CDR1 as SGHRS and CDR2 as YFSETQ. This CDR3 has 18 amino acids. Losses at the gene ends were 2 bases for V and 1 base for J; bases not matched to a gene: 8. This chain's CDR3 is CASSFLPGQASGANVLTF. CDR3 nucleotides: TGCGCCAGCAGCTTTCTCCCGGGACAGGCTTCTGGGGCCAACGTCCTGACTTTC.

This clone was observed a few times. This chain joins TRBV6-1 and TRBJ1-5; tentatively, D is TRBD1 (6 bases). With 1 base removed from V and 6 bases from J, the gap between germline ends came to 10 bases. There are 14 residues in the CDR3. Germline CDR1 MNHNS, CDR2 SASEGT. The CDR3 DNA reads TGTGCCAGCAGTGAAGGCAGGGGCGGTCAGCCCCAGCATTTT. Encoded protein: CASSEGRGGQPQHF.

This rearrangement joins TRBV29-1 to TRBJ2-1, with 14 bases matching TRBD2. The CDR3 has 17 amino acids. The germline V gene has CDR1 SQVTM and CDR2 ANQGSEA. V trimming: 5 bases; J trimming: 1 base; junction bases outside the gene matches: 7. The CDR3 DNA sequence: TGCAGCGTTCCGGGACTAGCGGGAGTATTATCCTACAATGAGCAGTTCTTC. Translated, it gives CSVPGLAGVLSYNEQFF.

J is TRBJ1-4 and V is TRBV7-9, with 9 bases that match TRBD1. Germline-derived CDR1 and CDR2 are SEHNR and FQNEAQ (reference sequence). This CDR3 spans 14 amino acids. V was pared by 5 bases and J by 7 bases, with 5 bases of the junction left unmatched. The CDR3 region is CASSNRGRVEKLFF. The CDR3 DNA reads as TGTGCCAGCAGCAACAGGGGGCGGGTTGAAAAACTGTTTTTT.

The gene calls are TRBV29-1 and TRBJ2-1; 8 bases match TRBD2. J gave up 6 bases and V 6 bases, and 10 bases lay outside the gene matches. CDR1 and CDR2 from the germline V gene are SQVTM and ANQGSEA. The CDR3 runs 14 residues. The CDR3 DNA follows: TGCAGCGTCACCGGGGGGGAGCTTAGCAATGAGCAGTTCTTC. It translates to CSVTGGELSNEQFF.

This chain connects TRBV6-5 to TRBJ2-5; D may be TRBD1 (5 bases). The V gene lost 7 bases and the J gene lost 6 bases, with 15 bases spanning the gap. The CDR3 sequence is 13 residues long. Germline CDR1 reads MNHEY; CDR2 reads SVGAGI. The CDR3 loop is CASTTLGLQTQYF. The CDR3 region has the DNA TGTGCCAGCACAACTTTGGGGCTACAGACCCAGTACTTC.

The rearrangement joins TRBV7-2 to TRBJ2-7; D is perhaps TRBD2 (6 bases). Trimming removed 1 base at V and 3 bases at J, with 13 bases between. The CDR3 covers 15 residues. CDR1 SGHTA and CDR2 FQGNSA come from the germline V gene. The CDR3 loop reads CASSLVPLALYEQYF. The CDR3 DNA sequence: TGTGCCAGCAGCTTAGTGCCACTAGCCCTCTACGAGCAGTACTTC.

V is TRBV6-1 and J is TRBJ1-2; D is possibly TRBD1 (5 bases). This CDR3 region has 13 residues. V was shortened by 6 bases and J by 8 bases, with 16 bases between the two germline ends. The germline V gene has CDR1 MNHNS and CDR2 SASEGT. CDR3 bases: TGTGCCAGCAGCCTATCCTTCGGGGGGGGCTACACCTTC. Its protein product is CASSLSFGGGYTF.

The sample holds a few counts of this clone. This chain links TRBV2 with TRBJ1-6, with 9 bases identical to TRBD1. In germline, CDR1 is SNHLY, CDR2 FYNNEI. Losses at the gene ends were 6 bases for V and 6 bases for J; bases not matched to a gene: 3. The CDR3 has 14 amino acids. CDR3 sequence: CASSPGQGNSPLHF. The CDR3 DNA reads TGTGCCAGCAGCCCGGGACAGGGTAATTCACCCCTCCACTTT. Drawing the rest from reference TRBV2 and TRBJ1-6, the complete variable domain is EPEVTQTPSHQVTQMGQEVILRCVPISNHLYFYWYRQILGQKVEFLVSFYNNEISEKSEIFDDQFSVERPDGSNFTLKIRSTKLEDSAMYFCASSPGQGNSPLHFGNGTRLTVT.

This clone was detected only once. The chain links TRBV28 to TRBJ1-2, with D unresolved. Trimming cost V 2 bases and J 1 base, with 11 bases left between them. The CDR3 has 15 residues. Germline CDR1 reads MDHEN; CDR2 reads SYDVKM. The CDR3 here is CASSLVAGLNYGYTF. CDR3 sequence (DNA): TGTGCCAGCAGTTTAGTGGCAGGCCTTAACTATGGCTACACCTTC.

The V gene is TRBV28, the J gene TRBJ1-5; D is possibly TRBD1 (5 bases). Germline assignment: CDR1 MDHEN and CDR2 SYDVKM. The CDR3 extends over 14 amino acids. V was pared by 5 bases and J by 1 base, with 9 bases between. The DNA of the CDR3 is TGTGCCAGCAGTACAGGTTTAAGCAATCAGCCCCAGCATTTT. Its translation: CASSTGLSNQPQHF.